The rows below give T cell receptor beta chains drawn from one sample of a study of cytomegalovirus exposure and HLA in healthy donors. Sequenced by immunoSEQ multiplex PCR; TCRdb stores in-frame clones only, minus some. The sample has 100,000 to 120,000 clones, around nine tenths seen once; the top ten hold around 1.8%. The sequenced material came from PBMCs. The receptors derive from a woman between 18 and 30 years old in good health and CMV-seronegative. Each CDR3 is given with its conserved first and last residue. Rows may omit the clone size; those that give it use once, few, many or a size class.

clone size,V gene,J gene,CDR3 protein
.,TRBV4-1,TRBJ2-1,CASSQVQGEYNEQFF
.,TRBV19,TRBJ2-7,CASSIVGGEQYF
once,TRBV2,TRBJ1-1,CASSPVDINTEAFF
.,TRBV7-2,TRBJ2-5,CASSLVLLAGGVLETQYF
.,TRBV6-1,TRBJ2-3,CASSRTSGGSDTQYF
once,TRBV6-4,TRBJ1-1,CASRLKGQGASFEAFF
.,TRBV28,TRBJ2-2,CASRTGLTGELFF
.,TRBV2,TRBJ2-7,CASSESGPPPYEQYF
.,TRBV27,TRBJ2-1,CASSPRLAGVGGNEQFF
.,TRBV27,TRBJ1-5,CASSPDRGHVNQPQHF
once,TRBV4-3,TRBJ2-2,CASSREPGGRIGELFF
.,TRBV27,TRBJ2-7,CASSLWGHSYEQYF
few,TRBV5-1,TRBJ2-7,CASSLDTYEQYF
.,TRBV6-5,TRBJ2-7,CASTAASGSDEQYF
.,TRBV27,TRBJ2-1,CASSLMRQGMNEQFF
few,TRBV28,TRBJ2-7,CASRISGTVHEQYF
.,TRBV5-1,TRBJ2-7,CASQAGINYEQYF
.,TRBV30,TRBJ2-2,CAWSVGGNTGELFF